This T cell receptor (beta chain) was observed in a study of cytomegalovirus exposure and HLA in healthy donors. Overall study context: Among the 300 to 500 genotyped donors, approximately 80% were placed in the Caucasian-associated ancestry cluster.

Study outcomes and limitations: In a later analysis, at a false discovery rate of 0.05, 16,951 TCR beta sequences matched HLA alleles. Presence/absence analyses took donor sequencing depth as roughly uniform.

PCR involved 60 Vbeta and 13 Jbeta primers. This table comes from immunoSEQ multiplex PCR, and its TCRdb copy is limited to in-frame clones, with some not included. The data show roughly 250,000 clones, 75% to 90% seen once. Of note for this clone: Its specificity is unknown.

This clonotype was sampled from a girl aged 2-10 years in good health and CMV-seronegative. Material for sequencing was PBMCs.

CDR3 nucleotide sequence: TGTGCCAGCGTGGGGAGGGGACAGGCATTATTAGCTAACTATGGCTACACCTTC. It specifies CASVGRGQALLANYGYTF. The chain combines TRBV2 with TRBJ1-2; 8 bases are a match to TRBD1. CDR1 SNHLY and CDR2 FYNNEI come from the germline V gene. The CDR3 sequence is 18 residues long. V trimming: 8 bases; J trimming: 0 bases; junction bases outside the gene matches: 17.